This passage covers 23 T cell receptor beta chains from one sample sequenced in a study of early T cells in non-severe SARS-CoV-2 infection. TCRdb redid the calling of the 5' RACE reads with MiXCR, one entry per CDR3 protein. The repertoire holds about 58,000 distinct CDR3 sequences, with about 8.4% as singletons. The source material was whole blood. The receptors derive from an adult who was a healthcare worker with PCR-confirmed SARS-CoV-2 infection or an uninfected control (not recorded which).

The chain is built from TRBV29-1 and TRBJ2-6; the D gene is possibly TRBD2 (6 bases). V lost 0 bases and J lost 2, with 8 bases in between. The CDR3 is made up of 15 amino acids. Germline lookup yields CDR1 SQVTM and CDR2 ANQGSEA. In DNA, the CDR3 is TGCAGCGTTGAAGATCGGGGGACTGGGGCCAACGTCCTGACTTTC. The encoded protein is CSVEDRGTGANVLTF.

This clonotype was seen more than once but under ten times. The chain employs TRBV18 and TRBJ2-7; D is ambiguous. The CDR3 loop spans 13 amino acids. The germline CDR1 and CDR2 sequences are KGHSH and LQKENI. V was trimmed by 0 bases and J by 2 bases, leaving 5 bases between them. The CDR3 DNA follows: TGTGCCAGCTCACCACCTTACGCCTACGAGCAGTACTTC. Protein: CASSPPYAYEQYF.

The chain joins TRBV20-1 to TRBJ1-2; 7 bases are a match to TRBD1. Per the germline V gene, CDR1 is DFQATT and CDR2 is SNEGSKA (reference sequence). This CDR3 has 13 amino acids. Trimming at V came to 6 bases and at J to 0 bases, leaving 4 bases not matched to a gene. The chain's CDR3 is CSARDSTNYGYTF. The CDR3 DNA sequence: TGCAGTGCACGGGACAGCACTAACTATGGCTACACCTTC.

This clonotype was picked up many times. The chain is built from TRBV30 and TRBJ1-2; D remains ambiguous. In germline, CDR1 is GTSNPN, CDR2 SVGIG (reference sequence). The V end was cut by 5 bases, the J end by 4 bases, with 8 bases between. The CDR3 has 11 amino acids. CDR3 bases: TGTGCCTGGGGGGTCTTCTATGGCTACACCTTC. Translating gives CAWGVFYGYTF.

At least ten counts were recorded for this clonotype. The V and J genes are TRBV5-1 and TRBJ1-1; tentatively, D is TRBD1 (6 bases). The CDR3 extends over 13 amino acids. V was pared by 2 bases and J by 5 bases, with 10 bases between. Germline V gives CDR1 SGHRS, CDR2 YFSETQ. The CDR3 here is CASSFGGGTEAFF. CDR3 coding DNA: TGCGCCAGCAGCTTTGGGGGCGGAACTGAAGCTTTCTTT.

This clonotype has a count of ten or more. The gene calls are TRBV10-3 and TRBJ2-3; D is ambiguous. Germline CDR1 is ENHRY and CDR2 is SYGVKD. The germline V and J ends were trimmed by 8 bases and 1 base, with 19 bases remaining between them. This CDR3 contains 16 residues. CDR3 nucleotides: TGTGCCATCGGGATTTTGGGTCCCAAGGGCACAGATACGCAGTATTTT. Encoded protein: CAIGILGPKGTDTQYF.

This clonotype was seen ten or more times. J is TRBJ2-6 and V is TRBV7-9; possibly TRBD1 for D (5 bases). Germline V gene data show CDR1 as SEHNR and CDR2 as FQNEAQ (reference sequence). V was shortened by 4 bases and J by 2 bases, with 9 bases between the two germline ends. This CDR3 is built from 15 residues. The CDR3: CASSSQGAGANVLTF. Written as DNA, the CDR3 is TGTGCCAGCAGCTCCCAGGGTGCTGGGGCCAACGTCCTGACTTTC.

The V gene is TRBV6-5, the J gene TRBJ2-5, with a possible D match to TRBD2 (6 bases). In germline, CDR1 is MNHEY, CDR2 SVGAGI. The CDR3 loop spans 14 amino acids. V lost 6 bases and J lost 5, with 16 bases in between. CDR3 protein: CASREAGSGETQYF. CDR3 nucleotide sequence: TGTGCCAGCAGGGAAGCGGGTTCCGGGGAGACCCAGTACTTC.

This clonotype occurred a few times. The rearrangement links TRBV7-9 to TRBJ2-7; 8 positions agree with TRBD2. Germline V gives CDR1 SEHNR, CDR2 FQNEAQ (reference sequence). The V segment lost 1 base and the J segment 3 bases; nucleotides outside the gene matches: 11. The CDR3 is made up of 17 amino acids. CDR3 sequence reads: CASSLVGLQRENYEQYF. In DNA, the CDR3 is TGTGCCAGCAGCTTAGTGGGGCTCCAGCGGGAGAACTACGAGCAGTACTTC.

This clonotype was counted many times. V and J are TRBV11-2 and TRBJ2-7; 9 bases map to TRBD1. The CDR3 extends over 16 amino acids. V shed 1 base and J 6 bases; nucleotides not matched to a gene: 10. Germline assignment: CDR1 SGHAT and CDR2 FQNNGV. This chain's CDR3 is CASSLGPWTGASEQYF. In nucleotides, the CDR3 is TGTGCCAGCAGCTTAGGCCCATGGACAGGGGCAAGCGAGCAGTACTTC.

This chain connects TRBV2 to TRBJ2-3; D may match TRBD1 or TRBD2 (5 bases each). Germline loops: CDR1 SNHLY, CDR2 FYNNEI. CDR3 length: 12 residues. Trimming cost V 6 bases and J 6 bases, with 10 bases left between them. The CDR3 sequence: CASRPEGDTQYF. In DNA form, the CDR3 reads TGTGCCAGCAGACCCGAGGGGGATACGCAGTATTTT.

This clonotype was seen a few times. The chain combines TRBV30 with TRBJ1-4; no definite D call. The CDR3 loop spans 16 amino acids. CDR1 is GTSNPN, CDR2 SVGIG, per germline (reference sequence). Between the trimmed V and J ends, which lost 1 base and 2 bases, there was a span of 14 bases. The DNA for the CDR3 is TGTGCCTGGAGTGCACTGTTAAAGGGCACTAATGAAAAACTGTTTTTT. It is translated as CAWSALLKGTNEKLFF.

This clonotype was counted between two and nine times. This chain links TRBV21-1 with TRBJ2-5; the listed D gene, TRBD2, was not tested against the DNA. TRBV21-1 is a pseudogene. This CDR3 region has 16 residues. The CDR3 coding sequence is TGTGCCAACAACGCTAGCGGGAGGGCAAGGCAAGAGACCCAGTACTTC. It is translated as CANNASGRARQETQYF.

Only a few counts were recorded for this clonotype. The chain couples TRBV29-1 to TRBJ2-7; D is possibly TRBD1 (6 bases). V lost 2 bases, J lost 7 bases, and 15 bases lay in between. Germline values: CDR1 SQVTM, CDR2 ANQGSEA. The CDR3 is 13 amino acids. CDR3 amino acids: CSVEYWGQGEQYF. The CDR3 DNA reads TGCAGCGTTGAATATTGGGGACAAGGGGAGCAGTACTTC.

There are a few counts of this clonotype. CDR3 in amino acids: CAWSFSGAGTQYF. The CDR3, as DNA: TGTGCCTGGAGTTTTAGTGGGGCTGGTACGCAGTATTTT. The J gene is TRBJ2-3, the V gene TRBV30; possible D gene TRBD1, 5 bases. Deletions cut 2 bases from V and 8 bases from J, with 14 bases between. CDR3 length: 13 amino acids. From germline, CDR1 is GTSNPN and CDR2 SVGIG (reference sequence).

This clonotype was counted only a few times. The chain couples TRBV11-2 to TRBJ2-3, with 7 bases lining up with TRBD2. V trimming: 6 bases; J trimming: 5 bases; junction bases outside the gene matches: 11. Per germline, CDR1 SGHAT and CDR2 FQNNGV. The CDR3 is 15 residues long. The CDR3 DNA is TGTGCCAGCAGACCGAGTAGACTAGCTAGAGATACGCAGTATTTT. It is translated as CASRPSRLARDTQYF.

This clonotype was counted between two and nine times. The rearrangement links TRBV12-3 or TRBV12-4 to TRBJ1-2; D gene ambiguous. The V end lost 4 bases, the J end lost 0 bases, and 15 bases lay between the germline ends. The length of the CDR3 is 16 residues. The CDR3 loop is CASSSSRPTTNYGYTF. CDR3 sequence (DNA): TGTGCCAGCAGTTCTTCAAGGCCCACTACTAACTATGGCTACACCTTC.

This clonotype was seen more than once but under ten times. CDR3 in amino acids: CAISEGTSGGYEQYF. DNA of the CDR3: TGTGCCATCAGTGAGGGGACTAGCGGGGGGTACGAGCAGTACTTC. This rearrangement joins TRBV10-3 to TRBJ2-7, with TRBD2 matching over 15 bases. The V segment lost 2 bases and the J segment 4 bases; nucleotides outside the gene matches: 0. Germline CDR1 and CDR2: ENHRY and SYGVKD. This CDR3 has 15 residues.

Many counts were recorded for this clonotype. The chain links TRBV29-1 to TRBJ1-1; the match to TRBD1 covers 8 bases. The CDR3 is 13 amino acids. Per the germline V gene, CDR1 is SQVTM and CDR2 is ANQGSEA. The V segment lost 6 bases and the J segment 6 bases; nucleotides outside the gene matches: 9. In nucleotides, the CDR3 is TGCAGCGTAGAGGACAGGGTGGGCCCTGAAGCTTTCTTT. Amino acid sequence: CSVEDRVGPEAFF. Using reference TRBV29-1 and TRBJ1-1 for the parts outside the CDR3, the full variable domain is SAVISQKPSRDICQRGTSLTIQCQVDSQVTMMFWYRQQPGQSLTLIATANQGSEATYESGFVIDKFPISRPNLTFSTLTVSNMSPEDSSIYLCSVEDRVGPEAFFGQGTRLTVV.

DNA of the CDR3: TGTGCCAGCAGCCAAGATGGACTAGCGGGAGGTTCCGGGGAGCTGTTTTTT. This sequence encodes CASSQDGLAGGSGELFF. V gene TRBV4-2 combines with J gene TRBJ2-2; 14 bases are shared with TRBD2. Germline trimming cut 0 bases from V and 6 bases from J; bases unmatched to any gene: 3. Germline CDR1 LGHNA, CDR2 YNFKEQ. The CDR3 has 17 amino acids.

This clonotype was seen at least ten times. This chain links TRBV30 with TRBJ1-5; possible D gene TRBD1, 6 bases. Trimming pared 5 bases from V and 4 bases from J, leaving 12 bases between. Germline V gene sequence: CDR1 GTSNPN, CDR2 SVGIG (reference sequence). There are 13 residues in the CDR3. DNA of the CDR3: TGTGCCTGGGGCGACAGGACAAATCAGCCCCAGCATTTT. Translated: CAWGDRTNQPQHF.

This chain uses TRBV2 with TRBJ1-1; TRBD1 matches at 8 bases. Trimming took 8 bases from V and 4 from J; bases not matched to a gene: 6. This CDR3 is 13 amino acids long. Looked up from germline, CDR1 is SNHLY and CDR2 is FYNNEI. CDR3 coding DNA: TGTGCCAGCGGGGGAGACAGGGGCACTGAAGCTTTCTTT. It translates to CASGGDRGTEAFF. The variable domain in full, completed from reference TRBV2 and TRBJ1-1, reads EPEVTQTPSHQVTQMGQEVILRCVPISNHLYFYWYRQILGQKVEFLVSFYNNEISEKSEIFDDQFSVERPDGSNFTLKIRSTKLEDSAMYFCASGGDRGTEAFFGQGTRLTVV.

This clonotype came up many times. The CDR3 region is CASSSPGQVDMYLGTEAFF. CDR3 in DNA: TGTGCCAGCAGTTCCCCGGGACAGGTGGATATGTACTTAGGCACTGAAGCTTTCTTT. The chain has TRBV7-6 and TRBJ1-1, with 8 nucleotides matching TRBD1. Trimming at V came to 6 bases and at J to 4 bases, leaving 22 bases not matched to a gene. The V gene's germline CDR1 is SGHVS and CDR2 FNYEAQ. There are 19 residues in the CDR3.